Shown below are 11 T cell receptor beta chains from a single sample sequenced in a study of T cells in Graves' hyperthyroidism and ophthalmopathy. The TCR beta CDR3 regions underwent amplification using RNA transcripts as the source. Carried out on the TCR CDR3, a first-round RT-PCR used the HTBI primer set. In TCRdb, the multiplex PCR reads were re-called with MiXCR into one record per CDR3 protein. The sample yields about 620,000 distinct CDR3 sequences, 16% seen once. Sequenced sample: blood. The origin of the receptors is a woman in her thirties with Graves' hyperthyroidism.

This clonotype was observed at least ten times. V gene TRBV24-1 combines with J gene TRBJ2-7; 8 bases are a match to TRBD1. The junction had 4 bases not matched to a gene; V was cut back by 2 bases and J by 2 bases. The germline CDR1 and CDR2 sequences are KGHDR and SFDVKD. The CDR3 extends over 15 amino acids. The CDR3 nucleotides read TGTGCCACCAGTGATTCCAGACAGGGGACCTACGAGCAGTACTTC. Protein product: CATSDSRQGTYEQYF.

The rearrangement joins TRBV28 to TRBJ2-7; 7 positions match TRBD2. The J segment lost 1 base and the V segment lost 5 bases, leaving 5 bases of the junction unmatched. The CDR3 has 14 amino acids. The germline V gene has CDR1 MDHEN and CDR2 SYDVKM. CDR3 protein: CASSAPLASYEQYF. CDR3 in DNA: TGTGCCAGCAGTGCCCCACTAGCGTCCTACGAGCAGTACTTC. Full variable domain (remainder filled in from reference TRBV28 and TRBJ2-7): DVKVTQSSRYLVKRTGEKVFLECVQDMDHENMFWYRQDPGLGLRLIYFSYDVKMKEKGDIPEGYSVSREKKERFSLILESASTNQTSMYLCASSAPLASYEQYFGPGTRLTVT.

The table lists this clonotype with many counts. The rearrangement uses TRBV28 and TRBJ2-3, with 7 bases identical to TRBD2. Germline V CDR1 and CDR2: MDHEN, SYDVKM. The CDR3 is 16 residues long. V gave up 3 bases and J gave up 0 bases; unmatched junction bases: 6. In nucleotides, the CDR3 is TGTGCCAGCAGTTTCGGGGGGAGGGTTAGCACAGATACGCAGTATTTT. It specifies CASSFGGRVSTDTQYF.

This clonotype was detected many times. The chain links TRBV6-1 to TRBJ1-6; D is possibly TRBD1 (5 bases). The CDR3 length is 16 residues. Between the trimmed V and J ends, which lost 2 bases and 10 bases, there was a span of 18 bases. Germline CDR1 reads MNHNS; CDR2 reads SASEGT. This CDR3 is CASSEYAQVLGSPLHF. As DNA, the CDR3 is TGTGCCAGCAGTGAATACGCACAGGTTCTGGGCTCACCCCTCCACTTT.

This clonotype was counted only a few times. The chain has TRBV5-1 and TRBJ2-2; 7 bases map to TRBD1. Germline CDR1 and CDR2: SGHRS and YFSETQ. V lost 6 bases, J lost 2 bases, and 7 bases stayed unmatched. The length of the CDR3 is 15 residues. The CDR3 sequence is CASNSGGTNTGELFF. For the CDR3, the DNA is TGCGCCAGCAACTCAGGGGGAACAAACACCGGGGAGCTGTTTTTT.

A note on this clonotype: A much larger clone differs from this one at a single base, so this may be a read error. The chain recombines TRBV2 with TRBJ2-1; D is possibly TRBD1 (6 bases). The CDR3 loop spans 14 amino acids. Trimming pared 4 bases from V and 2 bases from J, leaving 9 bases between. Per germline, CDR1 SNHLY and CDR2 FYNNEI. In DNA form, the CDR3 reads TGTGCCAGCAGTGCCAGGGGAACCTACAATGAGCAGTTCTTC. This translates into CASSARGTYNEQFF.

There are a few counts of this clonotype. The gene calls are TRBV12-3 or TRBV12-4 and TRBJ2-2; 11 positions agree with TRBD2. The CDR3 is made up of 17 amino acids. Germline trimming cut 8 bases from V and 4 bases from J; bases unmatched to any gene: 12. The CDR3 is CASVTSGSRFFTGELFF. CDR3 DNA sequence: TGTGCCAGCGTCACTAGCGGGAGCCGATTTTTCACCGGGGAGCTGTTTTTT.

Here the CDR3 reads CASSPPGRNTIYF. CDR3 DNA sequence: TGTGCCAGCAGCCCCCCTGGGAGAAACACCATATATTTT. This rearrangement joins TRBV3-1 to TRBJ1-3, with D uncertain. V was shortened by 4 bases and J by 5 bases, with 9 bases between the two germline ends. The length of the CDR3 is 13 residues. Germline-derived CDR1 and CDR2 are LGHDT and YNNKEL (reference sequence).

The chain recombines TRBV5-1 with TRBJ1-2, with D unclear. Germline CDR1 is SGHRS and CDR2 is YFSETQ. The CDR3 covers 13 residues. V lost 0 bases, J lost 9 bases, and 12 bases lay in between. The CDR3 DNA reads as TGCGCCAGCAGCTTGGGGACCAAAGAGCGCTACACCTTC. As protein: CASSLGTKERYTF.

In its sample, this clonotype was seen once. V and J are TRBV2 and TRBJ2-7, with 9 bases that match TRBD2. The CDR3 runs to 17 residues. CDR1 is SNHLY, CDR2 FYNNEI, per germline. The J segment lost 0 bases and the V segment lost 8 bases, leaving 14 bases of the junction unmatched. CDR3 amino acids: CASGAQLAGILSYEQYF. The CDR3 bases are TGTGCCAGCGGGGCTCAACTAGCGGGCATACTCTCCTACGAGCAGTACTTC. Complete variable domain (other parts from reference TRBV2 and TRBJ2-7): EPEVTQTPSHQVTQMGQEVILRCVPISNHLYFYWYRQILGQKVEFLVSFYNNEISEKSEIFDDQFSVERPDGSNFTLKIRSTKLEDSAMYFCASGAQLAGILSYEQYFGPGTRLTVT.

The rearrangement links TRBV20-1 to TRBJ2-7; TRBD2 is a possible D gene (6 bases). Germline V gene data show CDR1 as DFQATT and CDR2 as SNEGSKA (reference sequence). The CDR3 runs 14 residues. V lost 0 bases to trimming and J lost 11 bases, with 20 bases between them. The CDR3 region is CSARDLDSGGKKYF. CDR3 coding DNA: TGCAGTGCTAGAGATCTGGATAGTGGCGGGAAGAAGTACTTC.